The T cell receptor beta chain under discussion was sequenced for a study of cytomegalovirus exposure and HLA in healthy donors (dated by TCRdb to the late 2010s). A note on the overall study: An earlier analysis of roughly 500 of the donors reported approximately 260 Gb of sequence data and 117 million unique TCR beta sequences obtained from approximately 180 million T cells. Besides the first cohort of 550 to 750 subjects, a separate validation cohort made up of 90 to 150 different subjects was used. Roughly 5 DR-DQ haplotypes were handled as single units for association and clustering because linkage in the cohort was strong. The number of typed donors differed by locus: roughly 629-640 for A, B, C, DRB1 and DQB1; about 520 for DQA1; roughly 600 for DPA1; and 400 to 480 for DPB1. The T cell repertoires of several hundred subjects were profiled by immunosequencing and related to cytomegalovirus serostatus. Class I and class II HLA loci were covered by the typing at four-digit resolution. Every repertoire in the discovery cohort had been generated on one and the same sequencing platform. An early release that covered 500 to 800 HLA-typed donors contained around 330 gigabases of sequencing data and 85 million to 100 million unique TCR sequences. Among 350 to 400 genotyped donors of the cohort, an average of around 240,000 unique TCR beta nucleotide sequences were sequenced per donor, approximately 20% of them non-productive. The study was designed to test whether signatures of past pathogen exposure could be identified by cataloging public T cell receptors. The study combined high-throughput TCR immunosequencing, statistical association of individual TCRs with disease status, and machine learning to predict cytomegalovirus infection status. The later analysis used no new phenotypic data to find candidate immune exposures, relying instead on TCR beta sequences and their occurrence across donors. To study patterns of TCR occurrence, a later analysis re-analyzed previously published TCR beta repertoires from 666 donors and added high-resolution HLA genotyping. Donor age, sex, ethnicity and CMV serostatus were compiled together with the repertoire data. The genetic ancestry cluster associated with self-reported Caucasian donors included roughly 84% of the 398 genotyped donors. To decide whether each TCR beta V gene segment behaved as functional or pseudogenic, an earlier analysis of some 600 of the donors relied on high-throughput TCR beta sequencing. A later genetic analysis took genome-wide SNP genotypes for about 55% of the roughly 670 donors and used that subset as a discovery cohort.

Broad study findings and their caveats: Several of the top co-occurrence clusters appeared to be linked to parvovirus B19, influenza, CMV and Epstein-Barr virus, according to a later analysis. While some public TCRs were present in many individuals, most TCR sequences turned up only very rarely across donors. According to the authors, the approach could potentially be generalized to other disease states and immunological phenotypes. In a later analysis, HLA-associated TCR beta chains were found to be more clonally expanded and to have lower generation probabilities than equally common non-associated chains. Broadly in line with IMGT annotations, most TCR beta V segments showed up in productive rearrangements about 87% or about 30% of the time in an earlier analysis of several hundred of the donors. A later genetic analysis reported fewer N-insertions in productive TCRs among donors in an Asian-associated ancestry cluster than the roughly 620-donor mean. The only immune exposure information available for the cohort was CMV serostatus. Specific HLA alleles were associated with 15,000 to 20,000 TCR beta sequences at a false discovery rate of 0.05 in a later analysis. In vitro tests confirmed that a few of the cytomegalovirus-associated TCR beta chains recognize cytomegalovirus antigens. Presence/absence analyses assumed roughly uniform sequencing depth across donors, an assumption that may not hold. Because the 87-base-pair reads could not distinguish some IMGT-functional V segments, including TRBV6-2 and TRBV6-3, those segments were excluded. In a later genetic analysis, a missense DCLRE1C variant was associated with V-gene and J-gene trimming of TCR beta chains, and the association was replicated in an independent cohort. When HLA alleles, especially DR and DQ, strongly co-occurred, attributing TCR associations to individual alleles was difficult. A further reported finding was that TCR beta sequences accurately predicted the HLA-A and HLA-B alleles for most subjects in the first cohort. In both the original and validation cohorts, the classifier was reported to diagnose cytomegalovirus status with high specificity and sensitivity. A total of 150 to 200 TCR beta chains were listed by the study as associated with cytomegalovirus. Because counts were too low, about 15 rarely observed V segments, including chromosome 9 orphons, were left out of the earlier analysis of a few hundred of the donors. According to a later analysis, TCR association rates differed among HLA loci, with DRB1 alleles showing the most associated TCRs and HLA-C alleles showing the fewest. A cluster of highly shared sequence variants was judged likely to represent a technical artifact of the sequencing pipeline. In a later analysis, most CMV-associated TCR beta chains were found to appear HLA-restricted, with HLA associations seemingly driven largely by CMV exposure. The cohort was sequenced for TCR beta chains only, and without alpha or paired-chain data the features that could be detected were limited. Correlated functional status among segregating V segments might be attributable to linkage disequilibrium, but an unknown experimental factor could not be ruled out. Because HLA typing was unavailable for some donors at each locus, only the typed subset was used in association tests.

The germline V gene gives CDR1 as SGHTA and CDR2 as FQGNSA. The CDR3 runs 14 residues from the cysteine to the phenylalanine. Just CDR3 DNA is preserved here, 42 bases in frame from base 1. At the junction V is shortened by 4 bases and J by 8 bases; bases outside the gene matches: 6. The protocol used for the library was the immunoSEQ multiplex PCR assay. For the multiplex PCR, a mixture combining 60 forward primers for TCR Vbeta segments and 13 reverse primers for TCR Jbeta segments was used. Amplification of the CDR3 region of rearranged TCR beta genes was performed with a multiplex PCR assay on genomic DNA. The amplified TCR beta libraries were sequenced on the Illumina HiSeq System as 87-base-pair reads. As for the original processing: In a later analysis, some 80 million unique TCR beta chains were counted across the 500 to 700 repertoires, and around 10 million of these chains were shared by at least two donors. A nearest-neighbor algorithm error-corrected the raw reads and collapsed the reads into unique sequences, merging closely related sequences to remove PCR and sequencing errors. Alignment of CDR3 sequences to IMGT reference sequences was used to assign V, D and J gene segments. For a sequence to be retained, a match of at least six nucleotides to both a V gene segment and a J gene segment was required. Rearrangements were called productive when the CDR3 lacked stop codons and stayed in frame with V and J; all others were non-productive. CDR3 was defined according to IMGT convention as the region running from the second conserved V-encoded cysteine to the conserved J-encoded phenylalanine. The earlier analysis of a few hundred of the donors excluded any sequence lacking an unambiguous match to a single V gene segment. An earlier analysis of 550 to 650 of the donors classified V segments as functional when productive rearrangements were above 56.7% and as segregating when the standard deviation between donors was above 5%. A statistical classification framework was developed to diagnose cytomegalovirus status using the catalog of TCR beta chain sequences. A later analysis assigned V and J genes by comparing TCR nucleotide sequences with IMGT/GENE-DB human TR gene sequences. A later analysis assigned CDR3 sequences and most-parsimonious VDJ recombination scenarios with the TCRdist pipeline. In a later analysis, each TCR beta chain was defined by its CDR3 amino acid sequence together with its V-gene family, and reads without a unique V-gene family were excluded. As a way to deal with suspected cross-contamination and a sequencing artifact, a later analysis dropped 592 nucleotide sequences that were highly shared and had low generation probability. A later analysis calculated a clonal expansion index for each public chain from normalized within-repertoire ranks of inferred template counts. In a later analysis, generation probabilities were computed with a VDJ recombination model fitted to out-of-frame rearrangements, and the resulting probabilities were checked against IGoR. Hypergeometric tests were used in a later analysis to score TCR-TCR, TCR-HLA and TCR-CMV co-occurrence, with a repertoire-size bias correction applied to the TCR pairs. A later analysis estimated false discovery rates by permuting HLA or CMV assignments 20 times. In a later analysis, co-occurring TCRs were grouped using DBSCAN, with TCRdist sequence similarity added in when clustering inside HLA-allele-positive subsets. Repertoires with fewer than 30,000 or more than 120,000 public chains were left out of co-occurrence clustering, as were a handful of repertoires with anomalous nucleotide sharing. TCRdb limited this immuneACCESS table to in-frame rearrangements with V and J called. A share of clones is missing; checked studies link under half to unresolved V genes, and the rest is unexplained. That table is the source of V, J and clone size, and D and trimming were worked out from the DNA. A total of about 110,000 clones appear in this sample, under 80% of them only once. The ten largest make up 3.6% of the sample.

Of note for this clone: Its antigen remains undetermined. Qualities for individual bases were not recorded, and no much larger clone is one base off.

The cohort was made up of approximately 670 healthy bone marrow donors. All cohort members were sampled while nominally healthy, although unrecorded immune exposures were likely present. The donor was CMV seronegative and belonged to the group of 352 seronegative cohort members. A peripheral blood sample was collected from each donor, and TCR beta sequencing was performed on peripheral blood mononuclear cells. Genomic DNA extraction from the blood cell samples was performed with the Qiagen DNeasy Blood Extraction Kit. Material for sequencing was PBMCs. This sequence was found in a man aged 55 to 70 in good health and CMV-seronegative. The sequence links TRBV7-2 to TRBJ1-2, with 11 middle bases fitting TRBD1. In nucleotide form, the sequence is TGTGCCAGCAGCTCGGACAGGGGGCTGATGGGCTACACCTTC. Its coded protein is CASSSDRGLMGYTF.